These T cell receptor beta chains were read from a single sample in a study of blood T cell repertoires in COVID-19. The assay was immunoSEQ multiplex PCR, and TCRdb's table has in-frame clones only and misses some. This repertoire shows approximately 70,000 clones, about four fifths found once; its top ten account for around a sixth. Sequencing was carried out using peripheral blood. The receptor set was obtained from a man in his sixties or seventies who had recovered from COVID-19. The CDR3 runs from the conserved cysteine through the conserved F or W. Fields, in order: J gene, clone size, V gene, D gene, CDR3 protein, CDR3 DNA. A D gene is named only where the DNA matches it firmly. Rows give clone size only sometimes, using once, few, many, or a class for an expanded clone.

j_call: TRBJ2-3
clone_size: NA
v_call: TRBV7-9
d_call: NA
cdr3_aa: CASSLGAGTLDTQYF
cdr3_nt: TGTGCCAGCAGCTTAGGGGCAGGGACTTTGGATACGCAGTATTTT

j_call: TRBJ1-6
clone_size: many
v_call: TRBV3-1/TRBV3-2
d_call: NA
cdr3_aa: CASSHGTSGSPLHF
cdr3_nt: TGTGCCAGCAGCCATGGGACAAGCGGTTCACCCCTCCACTTT

j_call: TRBJ2-1
clone_size: NA
v_call: TRBV28
d_call: TRBD2
cdr3_aa: CASSFLGGGLASYNEQFF
cdr3_nt: TGTGCCAGCAGTTTCCTAGGGGGGGGACTAGCATCCTACAATGAGCAGTTCTTC

j_call: TRBJ1-2
clone_size: NA
v_call: TRBV30
d_call: NA
cdr3_aa: CAWSVYRGRLDGYTF
cdr3_nt: TGTGCCTGGAGTGTATACCGGGGCCGACTAGATGGCTACACCTTC

j_call: TRBJ2-2
clone_size: NA
v_call: TRBV19
d_call: TRBD2
cdr3_aa: CASSGGTSGAFTGELFF
cdr3_nt: TGTGCCAGTAGTGGGGGGACTAGCGGGGCCTTCACCGGGGAGCTGTTTTTT

j_call: TRBJ2-5
clone_size: NA
v_call: TRBV7-2
d_call: NA
cdr3_aa: CASSLSQHQETQYF
cdr3_nt: TGTGCCAGCAGCTTGTCACAGCACCAAGAGACCCAGTACTTC

j_call: TRBJ2-5
clone_size: NA
v_call: TRBV29-1
d_call: NA
cdr3_aa: CSVAGTAIQETQYF
cdr3_nt: TGCAGCGTCGCGGGGACAGCGATCCAAGAGACCCAGTACTTC

j_call: TRBJ1-4
clone_size: NA
v_call: TRBV2
d_call: TRBD1
cdr3_aa: CASSRDRGYEKLFF
cdr3_nt: TGTGCCAGCAGCCGGGACAGGGGGTACGAAAAACTGTTTTTT

j_call: TRBJ2-1
clone_size: NA
v_call: TRBV12-5
d_call: TRBD1
cdr3_aa: CASGGTGGSYNEQFF
cdr3_nt: TGTGCTAGTGGGGGCACAGGGGGCTCCTACAATGAGCAGTTCTTC

j_call: TRBJ1-6
clone_size: NA
v_call: TRBV30
d_call: TRBD1
cdr3_aa: CAWEGQGRSPLHF
cdr3_nt: TGTGCCTGGGAAGGACAGGGAAGGTCACCCCTCCACTTT

j_call: TRBJ1-1
clone_size: NA
v_call: TRBV28
d_call: NA
cdr3_aa: CASSTPAEYEAFF
cdr3_nt: TGTGCCAGCAGCACCCCGGCGGAATATGAAGCTTTCTTT

j_call: TRBJ1-6
clone_size: NA
v_call: TRBV5-6
d_call: NA
cdr3_aa: CASSIRQNSPLHF
cdr3_nt: TGTGCCAGCAGCATACGACAGAATTCACCCCTCCACTTT

j_call: TRBJ2-7
clone_size: once
v_call: TRBV28
d_call: TRBD1
cdr3_aa: CASRSGQVNEQYF
cdr3_nt: TGTGCCAGCAGGTCTGGACAGGTTAACGAGCAGTACTTC

j_call: TRBJ2-6
clone_size: few
v_call: TRBV7-3
d_call: NA
cdr3_aa: CASSLRGGTGANVLTF
cdr3_nt: TGTGCCAGCAGCTTACGGGGAGGAACTGGGGCCAACGTCCTGACTTTC

j_call: TRBJ1-1
clone_size: NA
v_call: TRBV19
d_call: TRBD1
cdr3_aa: CASSIIGTDSEAFF
cdr3_nt: TGTGCCAGTAGTATAATTGGGACAGACTCTGAAGCTTTCTTT

j_call: TRBJ2-7
clone_size: NA
v_call: TRBV6-6
d_call: NA
cdr3_aa: CASSYFTGYYEQYF
cdr3_nt: TGTGCCAGCAGTTATTTTACAGGGTACTACGAGCAGTACTTC

j_call: TRBJ2-7
clone_size: NA
v_call: TRBV14
d_call: TRBD2
cdr3_aa: CASSQGRTSGRALGYEQYF
cdr3_nt: TGTGCCAGCAGCCAAGGTCGGACTAGCGGGAGGGCCCTCGGGTACGAGCAGTACTTC

j_call: TRBJ2-1
clone_size: NA
v_call: TRBV6-5
d_call: NA
cdr3_aa: CASSILQGNEQFF
cdr3_nt: TGTGCCAGCAGTATACTCCAGGGCAATGAGCAGTTCTTC

j_call: TRBJ2-1
clone_size: few
v_call: TRBV6-2/TRBV6-3
d_call: TRBD2
cdr3_aa: CASSYPRGLAGAGEQFF
cdr3_nt: TGTGCCAGCAGTTACCCACGTGGACTAGCGGGGGCTGGTGAGCAGTTCTTC

j_call: TRBJ1-2
clone_size: NA
v_call: TRBV30
d_call: NA
cdr3_aa: CAWRATEYGYTF
cdr3_nt: TGTGCCTGGAGGGCGACAGAGTATGGCTACACCTTC

j_call: TRBJ1-2
clone_size: once
v_call: TRBV5-6
d_call: NA
cdr3_aa: CASSFVGGADGYTF
cdr3_nt: TGTGCCAGCAGCTTTGTTGGGGGCGCGGATGGCTACACCTTC

j_call: TRBJ2-5
clone_size: once
v_call: TRBV4-2
d_call: NA
cdr3_aa: CASSQRGLGRERAHETQYF
cdr3_nt: TGTGCCAGCAGCCAAAGGGGGTTAGGTAGGGAGAGGGCCCATGAGACCCAGTACTTC

j_call: TRBJ2-7
clone_size: few
v_call: TRBV7-2
d_call: TRBD1
cdr3_aa: CASSPGQGIEQYF
cdr3_nt: TGTGCCAGCAGCCCAGGACAGGGAATTGAGCAGTACTTC

j_call: TRBJ2-3
clone_size: NA
v_call: TRBV5-1
d_call: TRBD2
cdr3_aa: CASSQGLAGGTDTQYF
cdr3_nt: TGCGCCAGCAGCCAGGGACTAGCGGGGGGGACAGATACGCAGTATTTT

j_call: TRBJ2-7
clone_size: NA
v_call: TRBV2
d_call: TRBD1
cdr3_aa: CASSHLGQPLNEQYF
cdr3_nt: TGTGCCAGCAGTCACCTGGGACAGCCGTTAAACGAGCAGTACTTC

j_call: TRBJ1-2
clone_size: NA
v_call: TRBV25-1
d_call: NA
cdr3_aa: CASSGLLENGYTF
cdr3_nt: TGTGCCAGCAGTGGCCTCTTAGAGAATGGCTACACCTTC